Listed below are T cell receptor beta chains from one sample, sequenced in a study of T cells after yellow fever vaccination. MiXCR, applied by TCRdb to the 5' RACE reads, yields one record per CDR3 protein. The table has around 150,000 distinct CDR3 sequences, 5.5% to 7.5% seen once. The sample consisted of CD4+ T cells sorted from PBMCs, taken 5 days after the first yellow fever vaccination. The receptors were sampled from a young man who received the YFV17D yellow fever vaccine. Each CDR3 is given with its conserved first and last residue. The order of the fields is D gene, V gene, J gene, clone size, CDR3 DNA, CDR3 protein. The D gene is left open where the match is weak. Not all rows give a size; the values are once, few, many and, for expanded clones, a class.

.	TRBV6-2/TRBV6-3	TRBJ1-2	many	TGTGCCAGCAGTTACTCGCACGGTGGCTACACCTTC	CASSYSHGGYTF
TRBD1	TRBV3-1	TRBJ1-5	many	TGTGCCAGCAGCCAAGAACAGGGGATTAGACAGCCCCAGCATTTT	CASSQEQGIRQPQHF
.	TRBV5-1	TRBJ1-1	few	TGCGCCAGCAGCTTGGCTACGGGTTTCGGCACTGAAGCTTTCTTT	CASSLATGFGTEAFF
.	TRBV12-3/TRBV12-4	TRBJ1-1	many	TGTGCCAGCAGTCCAGGTGGCTACACTGAAGCTTTCTTT	CASSPGGYTEAFF
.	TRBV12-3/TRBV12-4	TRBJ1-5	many	TGTGCCAGCAGCCCAACCGGCAGGGGTCAGCCCCAGCATTTT	CASSPTGRGQPQHF
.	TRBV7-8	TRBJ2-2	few	TGTGCCAGCAGGCCTTCCAACACCGGGGAGCTGTTTTTT	CASRPSNTGELFF
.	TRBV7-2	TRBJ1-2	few	TGTGCCAGCAGCGGGCCACAGGGCCTCTATGGCTACACCTTC	CASSGPQGLYGYTF
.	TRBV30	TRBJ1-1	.	TGTGCCTGGACTGTACTCTACCTTGGAGGGTCTGAAGCTTTCTTT	CAWTVLYLGGSEAFF
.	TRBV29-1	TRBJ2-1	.	TGCAGCGTTGCTCGAGCCAATGAGCAGTTCTTC	CSVARANEQFF
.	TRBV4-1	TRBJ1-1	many	TGCGCCAGCAGCCAAGATCTCAGGGGTGGCACTGAAGCTTTCTTT	CASSQDLRGGTEAFF
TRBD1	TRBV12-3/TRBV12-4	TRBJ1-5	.	TGTGCCAGCAGGGGGACAGGGGCTATAAATCAGCCCCAGCATTTT	CASRGTGAINQPQHF
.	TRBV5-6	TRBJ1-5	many	TGTGCCAGCAGCCCTTGGGAGTTTCCGAATCAGCCCCAGCATTTT	CASSPWEFPNQPQHF
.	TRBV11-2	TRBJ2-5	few	TGTGCCAGCAGCTTAGGTTCAGGAGGGGGGACCTTAGGGACCCAGTACTTC	CASSLGSGGGTLGTQYF
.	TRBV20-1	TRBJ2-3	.	TGCAGTGCTAATCGGGGAGCCTCGGTAGATACGCAGTATTTT	CSANRGASVDTQYF
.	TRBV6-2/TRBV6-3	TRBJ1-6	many	TGTGCCAGCAGCCCCTCCGGCAGTAGGAGTTCACCCCTCCACTTT	CASSPSGSRSSPLHF
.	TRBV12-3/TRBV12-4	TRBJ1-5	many	TGTGCCAGCAGTTTATCGGTTCAGCCCCAGCATTTT	CASSLSVQPQHF
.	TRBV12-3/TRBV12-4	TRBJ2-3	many	TGTGCCAGCAGTAGGGGGGAAAGCACAGATACGCAGTATTTT	CASSRGESTDTQYF
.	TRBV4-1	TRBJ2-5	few	TGCGCCAGCAGCCATGTCCGCCAGGGCAGAGAGACCCAGTACTTC	CASSHVRQGRETQYF
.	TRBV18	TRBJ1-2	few	TGTGCCAGCTCACCGGCGGCTAACTATGGCTACACCTTC	CASSPAANYGYTF
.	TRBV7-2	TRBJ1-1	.	TGTGCCAGCAGCTTGAGCAGATCGAACACTGAAGCTTTCTTT	CASSLSRSNTEAFF
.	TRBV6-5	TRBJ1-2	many	TGTGCCAGCAGTTACTCACTGGCAGTAAATAACTATGGCTACACCTTC	CASSYSLAVNNYGYTF
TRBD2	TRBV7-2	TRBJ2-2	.	TGTGCCAGCAGCGTAGGCGGGGGGCGAGCCACCGGGGAGCTGTTTTTT	CASSVGGGRATGELFF
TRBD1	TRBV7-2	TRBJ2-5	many	TGTGCCAGCAGCTCTCCAGGGGGAGAGACCCAGTACTTC	CASSSPGGETQYF
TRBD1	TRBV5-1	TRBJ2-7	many	TGCGCCAGCAGCGTTTGGGGGACAGGGGAATACGAGCAGTACTTC	CASSVWGTGEYEQYF
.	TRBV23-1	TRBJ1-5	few	TGCGCCAGCATCAGGGACGAGGATCAGCCCCAGCATTTT	CASIRDEDQPQHF
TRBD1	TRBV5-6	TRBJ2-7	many	TGTGCCAGCAGCTGGGACAGGGGGCGAGAGCAGTACTTC	CASSWDRGREQYF
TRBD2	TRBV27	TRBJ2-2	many	TGTGCCCGGATCACTAGCGGAGGCGGGGAGCTGTTTTTT	CARITSGGGELFF
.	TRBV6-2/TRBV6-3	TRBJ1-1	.	TGTGCCAGCAGTTACGGAGTTCCCGAGGTGGCTTTCTTT	CASSYGVPEVAFF
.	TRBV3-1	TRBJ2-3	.	TGTGCCAGCAGCCAAGAAGGCTGGTCCACAGATACGCAGTATTTT	CASSQEGWSTDTQYF
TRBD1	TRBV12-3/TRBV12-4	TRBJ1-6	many	TGTGCCAGCAGCGGGACAGCCAATTCACCCCTCCACTTT	CASSGTANSPLHF
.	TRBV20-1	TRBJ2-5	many	TGCAGTGCTAGATTTGGCGTGGAAGAGACCCAGTACTTC	CSARFGVEETQYF
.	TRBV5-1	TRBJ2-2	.	TGCGCCAGCAAATTTTTCCGCGGAAGGGACACCGGGGAGCTGTTTTTT	CASKFFRGRDTGELFF
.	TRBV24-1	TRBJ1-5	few	TGTGCCACCAGTGATTTGTGGGCAGGGCCGGGCCAGCCCCAGCATTTT	CATSDLWAGPGQPQHF
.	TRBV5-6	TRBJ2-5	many	TGTGCCAGCAGCTTGGCGGGCCCCAAAGAGACCCAGTACTTC	CASSLAGPKETQYF
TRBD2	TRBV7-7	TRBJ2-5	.	TGTGCCAGCAGCCCTAGCGGGACATCGGAAACCCAGTACTTC	CASSPSGTSETQYF
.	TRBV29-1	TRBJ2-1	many	TGCAGCGTTGGGACCCTAGACAGGAGCTCCTACAATGAGCAGTTCTTC	CSVGTLDRSSYNEQFF
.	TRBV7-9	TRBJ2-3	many	TGTGCCAGCAGCTTTTTCATAGATACGCAGTATTTT	CASSFFIDTQYF
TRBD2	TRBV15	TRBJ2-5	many	TGTGCCACCAGCCGGGCCCTGGGAGGGTACCAAGAGACCCAGTACTTC	CATSRALGGYQETQYF
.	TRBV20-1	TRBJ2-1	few	TGCAGTGCTAGCTCTACCGGACAGACCCGCTACAATGAGCAGTTCTTC	CSASSTGQTRYNEQFF
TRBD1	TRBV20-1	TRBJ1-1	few	TGCAGTGCCCCCGGGACAGGGTCGAACACTGAAGCTTTCTTT	CSAPGTGSNTEAFF
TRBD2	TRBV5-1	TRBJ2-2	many	TGCGCCAGCAGTATCGGACTAGCGACCACCGGGGAGCTGTTTTTT	CASSIGLATTGELFF
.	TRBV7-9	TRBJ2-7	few	TGTGCCAGCAGCTTAGCTTCTACGGGACACTCCTACGAGCAGTACTTC	CASSLASTGHSYEQYF
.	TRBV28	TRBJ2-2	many	TGTGCCAGCAGTAATCAAGGTTACGGGGAGCTGTTTTTT	CASSNQGYGELFF
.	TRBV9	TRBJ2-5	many	TGTGCCAGCAGCGGCCGTTACGAGGTTGAGACCCAGTACTTC	CASSGRYEVETQYF
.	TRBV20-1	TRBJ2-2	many	TGCAGTGCTAGAGCCGGGGGCGGGGAGCTGTTTTTT	CSARAGGGELFF
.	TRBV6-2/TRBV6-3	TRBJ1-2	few	TGTGCCAGCAGTTATTTAGCTCGGGACTATGGCTACACCTTC	CASSYLARDYGYTF
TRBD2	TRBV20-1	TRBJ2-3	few	TGCAGTGCAGCGCTCGGGGGGGCAGAAGATACGCAGTATTTT	CSAALGGAEDTQYF
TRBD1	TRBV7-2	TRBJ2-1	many	TGTGCCAGCAGCTTGCGGGGACAGGGTGCTGATGAGCAGTTCTTC	CASSLRGQGADEQFF
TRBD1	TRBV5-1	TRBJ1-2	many	TGCGCCAGCAGCCTAGGGACAGGAAGTGGCTACACCTTC	CASSLGTGSGYTF
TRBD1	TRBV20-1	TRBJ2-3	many	TGCAGTGCTAGACTAACGACAGGGGCAAGCACAGATACGCAGTATTTT	CSARLTTGASTDTQYF
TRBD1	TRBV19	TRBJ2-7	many	TGTGCCAGTAGCCGGACAGGGCCCTCCTACGAGCAGTACTTC	CASSRTGPSYEQYF
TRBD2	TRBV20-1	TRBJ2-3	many	TGCAGTGCTAGTATGCTAGCGGGAGGGGCAGATACGCAGTATTTT	CSASMLAGGADTQYF
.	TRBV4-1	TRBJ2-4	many	TGCGCCAGCAGCCAAGAAGGGATAGCCAAAAACATTCAGTACTTC	CASSQEGIAKNIQYF
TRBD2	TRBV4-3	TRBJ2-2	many	TGCGCCAGCAGGTCGGGACTAGCCGGGGAGCTGTTTTTT	CASRSGLAGELFF
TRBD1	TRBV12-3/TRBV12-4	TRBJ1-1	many	TGTGCCAGCACCGGGACAGTCGTCGCTGAAGCTTTCTTT	CASTGTVVAEAFF